These 24 T cell receptor beta chains came from one sample sequenced in a study of T cell clones after liver transplantation. The assay was immunoSEQ multiplex PCR, and TCRdb's table has in-frame clones only and misses some. This repertoire shows thousands of clones, approximately 30% found once; its top ten account for roughly a sixth. Sequencing of dividing CFSE-low cells from the MLR defined alloreactive TCRbeta sequences. What these receptors recognize is not known. Sequencing was performed on CD4+ T cells from cultured PBMCs. Receptor source: a human patient who received a liver transplant. Some of the T cells may derive from the graft donor.

This clone was seen only a few times. The chain has TRBV5-6 and TRBJ2-3; 8 bases are shared with TRBD2. The trim removed 3 bases at V and 2 bases at J, leaving 5 bases unmatched. Per the germline V gene, CDR1 is SGHDT and CDR2 is YYEEEE. This CDR3 contains 15 residues. The CDR3 sequence: CASSSLAGLTDTQYF. The CDR3 DNA is TGTGCCAGCAGCTCCTTAGCGGGGCTCACAGATACGCAGTATTTT. The full variable domain, in which reference TRBV5-6 and TRBJ2-3 provide the parts outside the CDR3, is DAGVTQSPTHLIKTRGQQVTLRCSPKSGHDTVSWYQQALGQGPQFIFQYYEEEERQRGNFPDRFSGHQFPNYSSELNVNALLLGDSALYLCASSSLAGLTDTQYFGPGTRLTVL.

A remark on this clone: It is likely a read error: a sequence one base away is far more abundant. CDR3 DNA: TGTGCCAGCAGAGAACCCCGGGAGTGGGCAGATACGCAGTATTTT. It specifies CASREPREWADTQYF. The chain has TRBV2 and TRBJ2-3; D may be TRBD2 (6 bases). In germline, CDR1 is SNHLY, CDR2 FYNNEI. The CDR3 spans 15 residues. The germline V and J ends were trimmed by 6 bases and 4 bases, with 17 bases remaining between them.

The gene calls are TRBV6-5 and TRBJ2-7, with 12 bases that match TRBD1. Germline CDR1 reads MNHEY; CDR2 reads SVGAGI. The CDR3 is 16 amino acids. The trim removed 4 bases at V and 5 bases at J, leaving 9 bases unmatched. CDR3 sequence: CASSSSPGQGAHEQYF. The CDR3 DNA follows: TGTGCCAGCAGTTCGTCACCGGGACAGGGGGCACACGAGCAGTACTTC.

This clone is labeled medium-sized. The rearrangement joins TRBV2 to TRBJ1-5; D ambiguous. V was pared by 6 bases and J by 7 bases, with 16 bases between. CDR3 size: 14 residues. Germline V gives CDR1 SNHLY, CDR2 FYNNEI. CDR3 residues: CASSGNLVSQPQHF. The CDR3 DNA follows: TGTGCCAGCAGCGGTAATTTAGTAAGCCAGCCCCAGCATTTT. The full variable domain, completed using reference TRBV2 and TRBJ1-5, is EPEVTQTPSHQVTQMGQEVILRCVPISNHLYFYWYRQILGQKVEFLVSFYNNEISEKSEIFDDQFSVERPDGSNFTLKIRSTKLEDSAMYFCASSGNLVSQPQHFGDGTRLSIL.

This sequence joins TRBV11-3 and TRBJ2-7; D not certain. This CDR3 comprises 13 residues. V lost 4 bases to trimming and J lost 6 bases, with 13 bases between them. Germline V gives CDR1 SGHNT, CDR2 YENEEA. The DNA of the CDR3 is TGTGCCAGCAGCTCAACGGCGGTTGGCGAGCAGTACTTC. Its protein is CASSSTAVGEQYF.

The rearrangement uses TRBV21-1 and TRBJ2-3; the table's D call TRBD2 went unverified against the DNA. TRBV21-1 is deemed a pseudogene. This CDR3 is 13 amino acids long. The CDR3 protein is CASSAGTTDTQYF. In DNA, the CDR3 is TGTGCCAGCAGCGCCGGGACTACAGATACGCAGTATTTT.

The V call is TRBV6-1, the J call TRBJ1-6; D gene ambiguous. Germline lookup yields CDR1 MNHNS and CDR2 SASEGT. V was clipped by 6 bases and J by 7 bases, with 4 bases between them. This CDR3 has 11 residues. CDR3 nucleotide sequence: TGTGCCAGCAGGGGGAATTCACCCCTCCACTTT. It codes for CASRGNSPLHF.

The chain couples TRBV6-5 to TRBJ1-1; TRBD1 matches 10 bases. The V gene end was trimmed by 6 bases and the J gene end by 6 bases; junction bases not matched to a gene: 7. Germline lookup yields CDR1 MNHEY and CDR2 SVGAGI. The CDR3 is 14 amino acids. CDR3 nucleotides: TGTGCCAGCAGCGGGACAGGGGTAGGAGCTGAAGCTTTCTTT. It is translated as CASSGTGVGAEAFF.

This sequence joins TRBV5-5 and TRBJ2-3, with D unresolved. This CDR3 has 13 amino acids. V was shortened by 0 bases and J by 3 bases, with 5 bases between the two germline ends. Per the germline V gene, CDR1 is SGHKS and CDR2 is YYEKEE (reference sequence). CDR3 in DNA: TGTGCCAGCAGCTTGGAGGGAACAGATACGCAGTATTTT. Translating gives CASSLEGTDTQYF.

This clone was counted only a few times. The chain uses TRBV5-1 and TRBJ2-7; TRBD1 aligns across 8 bases. The V segment lost 0 bases and the J segment 5 bases; nucleotides outside the gene matches: 16. The CDR3 runs to 18 residues. CDR1 and CDR2 from the germline V gene are SGHRS and YFSETQ. The CDR3 nucleotides read TGCGCCAGCAGCTTGGGATTGGGACAGGTTAAAATGTCCAACGAGCAGTACTTC. As protein: CASSLGLGQVKMSNEQYF.

The chain combines TRBV5-1 with TRBJ2-2; the match to TRBD1 covers 10 bases. CDR1 and CDR2 (germline): SGHRS, YFSETQ. The CDR3 sequence is 16 residues long. Losses at the gene ends were 4 bases for V and 4 bases for J; bases not matched to a gene: 7. The DNA of the CDR3 is TGCGCCAGCAGCCCCGGACAGGGGGAGAGCACCGGGGAGCTGTTTTTT. Protein: CASSPGQGESTGELFF.

There are a few counts of this clone. V and J are TRBV2 and TRBJ1-2, with D unresolved. Germline-derived CDR1 and CDR2 are SNHLY and FYNNEI. The CDR3 spans 12 residues. V lost 4 bases and J lost 2, with 5 bases in between. In DNA, the CDR3 is TGTGCCAGCAGTGGATCCAACTATGGCTACACCTTC. As protein: CASSGSNYGYTF.

The chain uses TRBV7-2 and TRBJ2-3, with D maybe TRBD2 (6 bases). V was clipped by 5 bases and J by 6 bases, with 18 bases between them. CDR3 length: 15 amino acids. CDR1 and CDR2 from the germline V gene are SGHTA and FQGNSA. CDR3 DNA: TGTGCCAGCAGCCCCGGGGGACTTTCGGCGGATACGCAGTATTTT. Translated: CASSPGGLSADTQYF.

A remark on this clone: Other DNA sequences of this sample code for an identical CDR3. V usage is TRBV5-6 and J usage is TRBJ1-1; D gene unclear. Germline assignment: CDR1 SGHDT and CDR2 YYEEEE. The CDR3 has 15 residues. Trimming took 4 bases from V and 5 from J, leaving 18 bases between them. The CDR3 spells CASSTRQGSSTEAFF. CDR3 in DNA: TGTGCCAGCAGCACTCGACAAGGCTCAAGTACTGAAGCTTTCTTT.

The V call is TRBV28, the J call TRBJ1-2; D unclear. CDR1 is MDHEN, CDR2 SYDVKM, per germline. Trimming shortened V by 3 bases and J by 5 bases, and 10 bases separated the two germline ends. CDR3 length: 13 residues. The CDR3 DNA reads as TGTGCCAGCAGTTTCCCGAGGATATATGGCTACACCTTC. Encoded protein: CASSFPRIYGYTF.

The rearrangement joins TRBV7-2 to TRBJ2-2; 10 bases are shared with TRBD1. After removal of 5 bases from V and 5 bases from J, the junction contained 5 bases not matched to a gene. CDR1 is SGHTA, CDR2 FQGNSA, per germline. The CDR3 is 15 residues long. For the CDR3, the DNA is TGTGCCAGCAGCAACGACAGGGGGCGAACCGGGGAGCTGTTTTTT. The encoded protein is CASSNDRGRTGELFF.

V gene TRBV5-1 combines with J gene TRBJ2-2; possible D gene TRBD2, 5 bases. CDR1 is SGHRS, CDR2 YFSETQ, per germline. Trimming shortened V by 7 bases and J by 2 bases, and 24 bases separated the two germline ends. This CDR3 contains 18 residues. The CDR3 DNA reads TGCGCCAGCCAGACCGGGATCCTGAAGTCGCGTAACACCGGGGAGCTGTTTTTT. It translates to CASQTGILKSRNTGELFF.

This clone was detected only a few times. This sample includes further DNA sequences coding for the same CDR3. The rearrangement joins TRBV30 to TRBJ2-5; TRBD2 agrees at 9 bases. Germline assignment: CDR1 GTSNPN and CDR2 SVGIG (reference sequence). Trimming removed 5 bases from V and 5 bases from J; junction bases left unmatched: 6. There are 13 residues in the CDR3. The DNA of the CDR3 is TGTGCCTGGCGGGGCGGGGGGGCCGAGACCCAGTACTTC. Residues: CAWRGGGAETQYF.

The chain employs TRBV11-2 and TRBJ2-7; D is ambiguous. The CDR3 extends over 12 amino acids. CDR1 SGHAT and CDR2 FQNNGV come from the germline V gene. The V and J ends lost 3 bases and 3 bases respectively, with 6 bases between them. The CDR3 reads CASSLGFYEQYF. CDR3 DNA sequence: TGTGCCAGCAGCTTGGGATTCTACGAGCAGTACTTC.

This clone was counted only a few times. The chain is built from TRBV20-1 and TRBJ2-2; D is possibly TRBD2 (5 bases). The CDR3 covers 11 residues. Between the trimmed V and J ends, which lost 3 bases and 10 bases, there was a span of 9 bases. Germline V gene lookup returns CDR1 DFQATT and CDR2 SNEGSKA (reference sequence). This CDR3 reads CSASPGEELFF. The CDR3 DNA is TGCAGTGCTAGTCCCGGGGAGGAGCTGTTTTTT.

Worth noting for this clone: The germline gene is not matched at one end of the junction; a read error may be the cause. The same CDR3 also results from other DNA sequences found in this sample. The chain links TRBV7-2 to TRBJ2-7; TRBD2 aligns across 8 bases. The CDR3 spans 15 residues. Per germline, CDR1 SGHTA and CDR2 FQGNSA. The CDR3 DNA reads as TGTGCCAGCAGTTTAGCGGGGAGGGCCGCCTACGAGCAGTACTTC. Translating gives CASSLAGRAAYEQYF. Full variable domain (outside the CDR3, taken from reference TRBV7-2 and TRBJ2-7): GAGVSQSPSNKVTEKGKDVELRCDPISGHTALYWYRQSLGQGLEFLIYFQGNSAPDKSGLPSDRFSAERTGGSVSTLTIQRTQQEDSAVYLCASSLAGRAAYEQYFGPGTRLTVT.

This rearrangement joins TRBV14 to TRBJ1-6, with 8 positions matching TRBD1. Germline CDR1 is SGHDN and CDR2 is FVKESK. Trimming took 6 bases from V and 5 from J; bases not matched to a gene: 3. The CDR3 length is 14 residues. The CDR3 DNA reads as TGTGCCAGCAGTCACAGGGGGAATAATTCACCCCTCCACTTT. Translation gives CASSHRGNNSPLHF.

This rearrangement joins TRBV7-2 to TRBJ1-1; 9 bases are a match to TRBD1. Germline-derived CDR1 and CDR2 are SGHTA and FQGNSA. The junction had 6 bases not matched to a gene; V was cut back by 6 bases and J by 1 base. The CDR3 loop spans 15 amino acids. This chain's CDR3 is CASRFGTGQNTEAFF. DNA of the CDR3: TGTGCCAGCAGATTTGGGACAGGGCAGAACACTGAAGCTTTCTTT.

The J gene is TRBJ1-1, the V gene TRBV5-6, with 10 bases that match TRBD1. Germline CDR1 SGHDT, CDR2 YYEEEE. The CDR3 is 14 residues long. The V gene end was trimmed by 5 bases and the J gene end by 5 bases; junction bases not matched to a gene: 6. The CDR3 coding sequence is TGTGCCAGCAGTGTGACAGGGGGCGCGACTGAAGCTTTCTTT. This gives the protein CASSVTGGATEAFF.